Each of the 20 T cell receptor beta chains below was sequenced from the same sample in a study of T cell responses to AZD1222 COVID-19 vaccine. TCRdb keeps only in-frame clones here, not all; method: immunoSEQ multiplex PCR. Of around 97,000 clones detected, 90% appear once; the ten largest clones hold about 5%. Source: peripheral blood, taken on day 0 of AZD1222 vaccination. Every receptor here comes from an adult in good health.

The V and J genes are TRBV7-9 and TRBJ1-2, with TRBD1 matching over 8 bases. The CDR3 has 15 residues. With V trimmed by 4 bases and J by 4 bases, 8 bases remained unmatched. The germline V gene encodes CDR1 SEHNR and CDR2 FQNEAQ (reference sequence). This CDR3 is CASSSSGGASYGYTF. DNA for the CDR3: TGTGCCAGCAGCTCCTCAGGGGGCGCTTCCTATGGCTACACCTTC.

The chain employs TRBV5-5 and TRBJ1-4, with a possible D match to TRBD1 (6 bases). Trimming left V 4 bases short and J 3 bases short, with 13 bases between. Germline CDR1 is SGHKS and CDR2 is YYEKEE (reference sequence). This CDR3 has 15 amino acids. CDR3 sequence (DNA): TGTGCCAGCAGCCAACAGGGCCGAGCTAATGAAAAACTGTTTTTT. It specifies CASSQQGRANEKLFF.

The chain joins TRBV5-5 to TRBJ1-1; D gene ambiguous. V was trimmed by 0 bases and J by 1 base, leaving 4 bases between them. Germline CDR1 SGHKS, CDR2 YYEKEE (reference sequence). This CDR3 region has 13 residues. CDR3 bases: TGTGCCAGCAGCTTGGCCGGGAACACTGAAGCTTTCTTT. Amino acids: CASSLAGNTEAFF.

The DNA for the CDR3 is TGTGCCAGCAGCCCACAACAGGGGCCAAATTCACCCCTCCACTTT. This translates into CASSPQQGPNSPLHF. V is TRBV7-2 and J is TRBJ1-6; 7 nucleotides agree with TRBD1. Per germline, CDR1 SGHTA and CDR2 FQGNSA. V trimming: 5 bases; J trimming: 7 bases; junction bases outside the gene matches: 8. The CDR3 length is 15 residues.

The chain carries TRBV21-1 and TRBJ2-5; the DNA was not used to check the table's D call, TRBD1. TRBV21-1 is listed as a pseudogene. The CDR3 has 13 residues. CDR3 amino acids: CASSKGRGETQYF. The DNA of the CDR3 is TGTGCCAGCAGCAAAGGCAGGGGAGAGACCCAGTACTTC.

V usage is TRBV5-4 and J usage is TRBJ1-1, with 8 bases matching TRBD1. The CDR3 length is 19 residues. Per germline, CDR1 SGHNT and CDR2 YYREEE (reference sequence). V lost 4 bases and J lost 6; bases outside the gene matches: 23. CDR3 residues: CASSIGQGFFVVESAEAFF. The CDR3 coding sequence is TGTGCCAGCAGCATCGGACAGGGTTTTTTCGTCGTGGAATCCGCTGAAGCTTTCTTT.

This chain uses TRBV9 with TRBJ2-2; 7 positions agree with TRBD2. Germline lookup yields CDR1 SGDLS and CDR2 YYNGEE. This CDR3 is built from 15 residues. V gave up 0 bases and J gave up 5 bases; unmatched junction bases: 4. The CDR3: CASSVAGGTTGELFF. CDR3 in DNA: TGTGCCAGCAGCGTAGCGGGGGGAACGACCGGGGAGCTGTTTTTT.

DNA of the CDR3: TGTGCCAGCAGCGTAGCTGCGGGGGTAGCCTACGAGCAGTACTTC. Translation gives CASSVAAGVAYEQYF. The chain links TRBV9 to TRBJ2-7; TRBD2 matches at 7 bases. The CDR3 is 15 amino acids. In germline, CDR1 is SGDLS, CDR2 YYNGEE. Trimming at V came to 0 bases and at J to 2 bases, leaving 5 bases not matched to a gene.

The V gene is TRBV6-1, the J gene TRBJ1-6, with no clear D. Germline V CDR1 and CDR2: MNHNS, SASEGT. CDR3 length equals 15 residues. The V end was cut by 2 bases, the J end by 8 bases, with 13 bases between. CDR3 residues: CASSESPQTYSPLHF. The DNA of the CDR3 is TGTGCCAGCAGTGAATCGCCACAGACTTATTCACCCCTCCACTTT.

Only one count was recorded for this clone. V and J are TRBV5-5 and TRBJ2-7; D call uncertain. Germline V CDR1 and CDR2: SGHKS, YYEKEE (reference sequence). V was clipped by 0 bases and J by 3 bases, with 10 bases between them. The CDR3 is made up of 14 amino acids. CDR3: CASSLASADYEQYF. The CDR3 bases are TGTGCCAGCAGCTTGGCATCGGCAGACTACGAGCAGTACTTC. Drawing the rest from reference TRBV5-5 and TRBJ2-7, the complete variable domain is DAGVTQSPTHLIKTRGQQVTLRCSPISGHKSVSWYQQVLGQGPQFIFQYYEKEERGRGNFPDRFSARQFPNYSSELNVNALLLGDSALYLCASSLASADYEQYFGPGTRLTVT.

This chain joins TRBV4-1 and TRBJ2-3; no clear D. Trimming took 1 base from V and 4 from J, leaving 21 bases between them. This CDR3 region has 18 residues. CDR1 MGHRA and CDR2 YSYEKL come from the germline V gene. In nucleotides, the CDR3 is TGCGCCAGCAGCCAAGGGATGGTGGCACACAGACGTTCAGATACGCAGTATTTT. Amino acids: CASSQGMVAHRRSDTQYF.

The J gene is TRBJ1-2, the V gene TRBV5-1; D gene ambiguous. The CDR3 consists of 13 residues. Trimming pared 4 bases from V and 2 bases from J, leaving 9 bases between. Germline lookup yields CDR1 SGHRS and CDR2 YFSETQ. The CDR3 nucleotides are TGCGCCAGCAGCCCTGGTGGCAACTATGGCTACACCTTC. It yields the protein CASSPGGNYGYTF.

The chain carries TRBV3-1 (or the pseudogene TRBV3-2) and TRBJ1-3; D is possibly TRBD1 (5 bases). Trimming removed 9 bases at V and 0 bases at J, with 12 bases between. Germline loops: CDR1 LGHDT, CDR2 YNNKEL (reference sequence). The CDR3 contains 14 residues. CDR3 residues: CASGARYSGNTIYF. In DNA, the CDR3 is TGTGCCAGTGGGGCCAGATACTCTGGAAACACCATATATTTT.

Written as DNA, the CDR3 is TGTGCCAGCAGTTTGGCGCAGGGAGGAGGCTACACCTTC. The encoded protein is CASSLAQGGGYTF. The chain employs TRBV28 and TRBJ1-2, with D tentatively TRBD1 (5 bases). This CDR3 spans 13 amino acids. V was trimmed by 3 bases and J by 8 bases, leaving 13 bases between them. Germline V gives CDR1 MDHEN, CDR2 SYDVKM.

The CDR3 nucleotides are TGCGCCAGCAGCTTGGAGGGACAGGGGTCGGATGGCTACACCTTC. Protein sequence: CASSLEGQGSDGYTF. The chain combines TRBV5-1 with TRBJ1-2, with TRBD1 identical over 10 bases. Germline V gene sequence: CDR1 SGHRS, CDR2 YFSETQ. Trimming cost V 0 bases and J 6 bases; bases outside gene matches: 5. CDR3 size: 15 residues. The full variable domain, rest sourced from reference TRBV5-1 and TRBJ1-2, is KAGVTQTPRYLIKTRGQQVTLSCSPISGHRSVSWYQQTPGQGLQFLFEYFSETQRNKGNFPGRFSGRQFSNSRSEMNVSTLELGDSALYLCASSLEGQGSDGYTFGSGTRLTVV.

The chain joins TRBV5-1 to TRBJ1-3, with no clear D. Germline V gene data show CDR1 as SGHRS and CDR2 as YFSETQ. Trimming stripped 0 bases from V and 4 bases from J, with 14 bases between. The CDR3 runs 16 residues. In DNA, the CDR3 is TGCGCCAGCAGCTTGGCAGGTATCAACTTGGGAAACACCATATATTTT. This gives the protein CASSLAGINLGNTIYF.

The chain carries TRBV3-1 (or the pseudogene TRBV3-2) and TRBJ1-1; a possible D gene is TRBD1 (5 bases). Germline CDR1 LGHDT, CDR2 YNNKEL (reference sequence). V lost 7 bases and J 5 bases, leaving 17 bases between the germline ends. The CDR3 is 14 amino acids. CDR3: CASTSKGSGTEAFF. The DNA of the CDR3 is TGTGCCAGCACCTCGAAGGGGTCGGGGACTGAAGCTTTCTTT.

This clone was counted a few times. Other nucleotide sequences from this sample produce the same CDR3. The chain couples TRBV30 to TRBJ1-3; tentatively, D is TRBD1 (5 bases). The CDR3 length is 13 residues. The V gene's germline CDR1 is GTSNPN and CDR2 SVGIG (reference sequence). Trimming stripped 3 bases from V and 4 bases from J, with 10 bases between. CDR3 region: CAWSRGAGNTIYF. The CDR3 DNA sequence: TGTGCCTGGAGCCGAGGGGCCGGAAACACCATATATTTT.

The gene calls are TRBV28 and TRBJ2-1, with D possibly being TRBD2 (6 bases). V was clipped by 8 bases and J by 0 bases, with 11 bases between them. The CDR3 loop spans 14 amino acids. The V gene's germline CDR1 is MDHEN and CDR2 SYDVKM. The CDR3 DNA is TGTGCCAGCGGCGGGGTCAACTCCTACAATGAGCAGTTCTTC. Protein sequence: CASGGVNSYNEQFF.

This sequence joins TRBV28 and TRBJ2-1; no reliable D call. Germline V gene sequence: CDR1 MDHEN, CDR2 SYDVKM. Trimming removed 5 bases from V and 0 bases from J, with 8 bases in between. The CDR3 sequence is 14 residues long. CDR3 in amino acids: CASSKFPSYNEQFF. The DNA for the CDR3 is TGTGCCAGCAGTAAATTTCCCTCCTACAATGAGCAGTTCTTC.